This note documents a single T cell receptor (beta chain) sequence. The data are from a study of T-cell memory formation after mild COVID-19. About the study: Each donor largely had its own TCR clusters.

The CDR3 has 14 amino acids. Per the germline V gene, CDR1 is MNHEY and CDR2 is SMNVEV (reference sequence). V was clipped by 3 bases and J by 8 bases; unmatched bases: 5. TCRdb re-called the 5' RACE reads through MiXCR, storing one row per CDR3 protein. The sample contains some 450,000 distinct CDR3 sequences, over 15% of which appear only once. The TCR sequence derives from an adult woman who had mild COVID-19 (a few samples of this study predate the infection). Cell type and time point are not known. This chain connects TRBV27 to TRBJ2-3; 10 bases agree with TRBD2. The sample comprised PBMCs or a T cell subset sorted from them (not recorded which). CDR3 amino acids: CASSFSGRMSTQYF. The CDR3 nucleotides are TGTGCCAGCAGTTTTAGCGGGAGGATGAGTACGCAGTATTTT.